This passage covers 18 T cell receptor beta chains from one sample sequenced in a study of blood T cell repertoires in COVID-19. Profiling relied on immunoSEQ multiplex PCR, and the TCRdb table lists in-frame clones only, not all of them. The sample includes 250,000 or so clones, 86% seen only once; the top ten take 8.5% to 9%. The sequenced sample was peripheral blood. The receptors come from a man aged 35-49 years with active or convalescent COVID-19.

The V call is TRBV4-2, the J call TRBJ1-1, with 11 positions matching TRBD1. This CDR3 is built from 17 residues. V lost 4 bases to trimming and J lost 11 bases; unmatched junction nucleotides: 18. Per the germline V gene, CDR1 is LGHNA and CDR2 is YNFKEQ. CDR3 nucleotide sequence: TGTGCCAGCAGCCGAGAAAACTTTGGACAGGGGGCAGCAGACGCTTTCTTT. Protein product: CASSRENFGQGAADAFF.

The J gene is TRBJ1-1, the V gene TRBV19; TRBD1 agrees at 7 bases. The germline CDR1 and CDR2 sequences are LNHDA and SQIVND (reference sequence). Unmatched junction bases numbered 5, after V lost 6 bases and J lost 1 base. The CDR3 runs to 14 residues. The CDR3 loop is CASRFQGENTEAFF. The CDR3 nucleotides read TGTGCCAGTAGATTCCAGGGGGAGAACACTGAAGCTTTCTTT.

This CDR3 is CSVTIPGSNEKLFF. For the CDR3, the DNA is TGCAGCGTTACGATTCCAGGGTCTAATGAAAAACTGTTTTTT. The V gene is TRBV29-1, the J gene TRBJ1-4, with a possible D match to TRBD1 (5 bases). Germline-derived CDR1 and CDR2 are SQVTM and ANQGSEA. Trimming removed 5 bases at V and 3 bases at J, with 13 bases between. The length of the CDR3 is 14 residues.

The rearrangement joins TRBV6-5 to TRBJ1-6; 10 nucleotides match TRBD1. Germline V gene sequence: CDR1 MNHEY, CDR2 SVGAGI. V lost 0 bases, J lost 13 bases, and 6 bases stayed unmatched. This CDR3 has 15 residues. The CDR3 protein is CASSYSAGQGSPLHF. In DNA form, the CDR3 reads TGTGCCAGCAGTTACTCAGCGGGACAGGGGTCTCCCCTCCACTTT.

The chain employs TRBV30 and TRBJ1-4, with TRBD1 matching 9 bases. Losses at the gene ends were 0 bases for V and 7 bases for J; bases not matched to a gene: 6. The CDR3 covers 15 residues. CDR1 and CDR2 from the germline V gene are GTSNPN and SVGIG (reference sequence). The CDR3 DNA reads as TGTGCCTGGAGTGTGTGGGGGACAGGGACTGAAAAACTGTTTTTT. Translated, it gives CAWSVWGTGTEKLFF.

V and J are TRBV18 and TRBJ2-7; a weak D match, TRBD2 (6 bases). Germline V lookup: CDR1 KGHSH, CDR2 LQKENI. Trimming took 5 bases from V and 2 from J, leaving 13 bases between them. CDR3 length: 14 residues. For the CDR3, the DNA is TGTGCCAGCTCATCCGCGGGACGCGCCTACGAGCAGTACTTC. As protein: CASSSAGRAYEQYF.

The J gene is TRBJ1-5, the V gene TRBV5-1; D unclear. V was shortened by 0 bases and J by 5 bases, with 6 bases between the two germline ends. There are 13 residues in the CDR3. In germline, CDR1 is SGHRS, CDR2 YFSETQ. This CDR3 is CASSLEQDQPQHF. The CDR3 bases are TGCGCCAGCAGCTTGGAGCAGGATCAGCCCCAGCATTTT. Looking up the rest from reference TRBV5-1 and TRBJ1-5 gives the full variable domain: KAGVTQTPRYLIKTRGQQVTLSCSPISGHRSVSWYQQTPGQGLQFLFEYFSETQRNKGNFPGRFSGRQFSNSRSEMNVSTLELGDSALYLCASSLEQDQPQHFGDGTRLSIL.

This clone was seen once. The rearrangement links TRBV4-2 to TRBJ1-1, with no clear D. The CDR3 contains 14 residues. V dropped 4 bases and J dropped 7 bases, with 16 bases sitting between them. The germline V gene encodes CDR1 LGHNA and CDR2 YNFKEQ. The DNA for the CDR3 is TGTGCCAGCAGCCCGTTCGACACCCTTCATGAAGCTTTCTTT. Its protein product is CASSPFDTLHEAFF.

This rearrangement joins TRBV2 to TRBJ1-5, with 8 bases matching TRBD1. Per the germline V gene, CDR1 is SNHLY and CDR2 is FYNNEI. The J segment lost 5 bases and the V segment lost 10 bases, leaving 13 bases of the junction unmatched. The CDR3 length is 15 residues. The DNA of the CDR3 is TGTGCCACCATTTTGTTCCAGGGGGCTGATCAGCCCCAGCATTTT. It encodes CATILFQGADQPQHF. Full variable domain (outside the CDR3, taken from reference TRBV2 and TRBJ1-5): EPEVTQTPSHQVTQMGQEVILRCVPISNHLYFYWYRQILGQKVEFLVSFYNNEISEKSEIFDDQFSVERPDGSNFTLKIRSTKLEDSAMYFCATILFQGADQPQHFGDGTRLSIL.

The chain combines TRBV25-1 with TRBJ1-6; 7 nucleotides line up with TRBD1. Trimming took 5 bases from V and 9 from J; bases not matched to a gene: 10. Germline values: CDR1 MGHDK, CDR2 SYGVNS. The CDR3 is made up of 15 amino acids. The CDR3 DNA reads TGTGCCAGCAGTCCCCCCGGCAGGGGGAGTTCACCCCTCCACTTT. This gives the protein CASSPPGRGSSPLHF. Supplemented by reference TRBV25-1 and TRBJ1-6, the full variable domain reads EADIYQTPRYLVIGTGKKITLECSQTMGHDKMYWYQQDPGMELHLIHYSYGVNSTEKGDLSSESTVSRIRTEHFPLTLESARPSHTSQYLCASSPPGRGSSPLHFGNGTRLTVT.

V gene TRBV5-6 combines with J gene TRBJ2-7, with TRBD1 matching 7 bases. V lost 2 bases, J lost 5 bases, and 13 bases stayed unmatched. Germline lookup yields CDR1 SGHDT and CDR2 YYEEEE. The CDR3 has 16 amino acids. The CDR3 nucleotides are TGTGCCAGCAGCTTCCGCTCAGACAGGGTCATCCACGAGCAGTACTTC. This encodes CASSFRSDRVIHEQYF.

This rearrangement joins TRBV4-2 to TRBJ2-3; D perhaps matches TRBD2 (6 bases). Deletions cut 1 base from V and 4 bases from J, with 15 bases between. This CDR3 has 16 amino acids. CDR1 and CDR2 (germline): LGHNA, YNFKEQ. The CDR3 region is CASSQGTGGKSDTQYF. The CDR3 nucleotides read TGTGCCAGCAGCCAAGGGACGGGCGGGAAGTCAGATACGCAGTATTTT.

The V and J genes are TRBV9 and TRBJ2-7; D unresolved. V gave up 3 bases and J gave up 7 bases, with 11 bases separating them. CDR3 size: 12 residues. Germline V CDR1 and CDR2: SGDLS, YYNGEE. Written as DNA, the CDR3 is TGTGCCAGCAGCGGAGACCCGCGGGAGCAGTACTTC. Translated, it gives CASSGDPREQYF. The variable domain in full, with the rest retrieved from reference TRBV9 and TRBJ2-7, is DSGVTQTPKHLITATGQRVTLRCSPRSGDLSVYWYQQSLDQGLQFLIQYYNGEERAKGNILERFSAQQFPDLHSELNLSSLELGDSALYFCASSGDPREQYFGPGTRLTVT.

The chain uses TRBV4-1 and TRBJ2-5; 11 bases agree with TRBD2. CDR1 MGHRA and CDR2 YSYEKL come from the germline V gene. The V gene end was trimmed by 4 bases and the J gene end by 2 bases; junction bases not matched to a gene: 6. CDR3 size: 16 residues. The CDR3 here is CASSPFGTSGQETQYF. The CDR3 DNA sequence: TGCGCCAGCAGCCCTTTCGGGACTAGCGGACAAGAGACCCAGTACTTC.

This clone was counted a few times. Written as DNA, the CDR3 is TGTGCCAGCAGCTCCTCAGGGGGCCGAAATCAGCCCCAGCATTTT. Its protein product is CASSSSGGRNQPQHF. The V call is TRBV5-8, the J call TRBJ1-5, with 8 bases fitting TRBD1. In germline, CDR1 is SGHTS, CDR2 YDEGEE. The CDR3 has 15 residues. The V gene end was trimmed by 3 bases and the J gene end by 4 bases; junction bases not matched to a gene: 6.

The rearrangement joins TRBV27 to TRBJ2-7, with 9 positions matching TRBD1. Germline CDR1 is MNHEY and CDR2 is SMNVEV (reference sequence). J lost 4 bases, V lost 5 bases, and 9 bases had no gene match. The length of the CDR3 is 15 residues. As DNA, the CDR3 is TGTGCCAGCAGTCCAGGGACAGGGAGGGCGTACGAGCAGTACTTC. This translates into CASSPGTGRAYEQYF.

Concerning this clone itself: The sample contains more than one DNA sequence encoding this CDR3. V is TRBV12-3 or TRBV12-4 and J is TRBJ2-7; D might be TRBD2 (5 bases). V was trimmed by 5 bases and J by 3 bases, leaving 11 bases between them. The CDR3 has 13 residues. This CDR3 reads CASSPTGSYEQYF. The CDR3 region has the DNA TGTGCCAGCAGTCCTACTGGGAGCTACGAGCAGTACTTC.

The rearrangement joins TRBV6-1 to TRBJ2-7, with TRBD2 matching 12 bases. The V segment lost 5 bases and the J segment 4 bases; nucleotides outside the gene matches: 9. The germline V gene encodes CDR1 MNHNS and CDR2 SASEGT. The CDR3 is made up of 16 amino acids. The CDR3 DNA follows: TGTGCCAGCAGTAAAGGAGGACTAGCGGGATCATACGAGCAGTACTTC. Its translation: CASSKGGLAGSYEQYF.